This record concerns one T cell receptor (beta chain) sequence. Its target antigen remains unknown. No base quality information exists; no much larger clone differs at one position. The sample originates from a study of fetal regulatory T cell absence and autoimmunity (dated by TCRdb to 2016 to 2017). Regarding the study in general: Exocrine pancreas autoimmunity was observed in the IPEX patients in the absence of clinical diabetes.

Overall results and qualifications from the work: The oligoclonal enrichment was interpreted as support for antigen-driven autoimmunity in the pancreas before birth in IPEX syndrome. Compared with cord blood, the pancreas TCR compartment showed significant oligoclonal enrichment, and some top clones were enriched more than 100-fold. Cord blood and pancreas had broadly similar TRB gene family usage, which resembled published neonatal and adult repertoires.

On the immunoSEQ human TCRbeta survey platform, a two-step multiplex PCR amplified and barcoded the TCRbeta CDR3 regions. Sequencing of the libraries was done on Illumina instruments, and IgH was sequenced in parallel from the same samples. As for the original processing: To remove PCR and sequencing errors, raw reads were filtered against the IMGT V, D, J definitions and then binned using a nearest-neighbor algorithm. Clones were defined as identical nucleotide sequences, and differential abundance between tissues was assessed by per-clone Fisher exact tests with a pFDR threshold of p<0.01. A minimum inclusion filter of 10 in either sample excluded clones with frequencies too low for statistical inference. The immunoSEQ Analyzer was used for pairwise clonal comparisons, while IMGT tools were used to assess gene family usage. Entries here come from immuneACCESS through TCRdb and include only in-frame sequences with V and J called. Some clones fail to appear in such tables; in the studies checked, an unresolved V gene covers under half of the shortfall, and the cause of the remainder is unknown. V, J and clone size are those of that table, while D and trimming were read from the DNA. This sample gives 95,000 to 100,000 clones in total; 60% to 80% of them show up just once. 2% of the sample is taken by the ten largest.

V loses 5 bases of germline sequence and J loses 0 bases, and the interval between the two ends is 14 bases. The germline V gene sets CDR1 to MNHNS and CDR2 to SASEGT. The CDR3 contains 15 residues, cysteine and phenylalanine counted. Only CDR3 DNA remains: 45 bases, in frame from the first base. Repertoire sequencing was done on genomic DNA taken from frozen pancreas tissue. Genomic DNA, roughly 1.8-3 ug, was extracted from umbilical cord blood or frozen pancreas using the DNeasy Blood and Tissue Kit. This TCR was recovered from a male donor with IPEX syndrome. The chain joins TRBV6-1 to TRBJ2-7; the D segment could be TRBD2, given 5 matching bases. Sequencing was done on a sample of pancreas tissue. The CDR3 protein: CASSPWRLSSYEQYF. The sequence in DNA is TGTGCCAGCAGTCCTTGGAGGCTAAGCTCCTACGAGCAGTACTTC.